This TCR beta chain was observed in a study of human versus mouse CDR3 diversity and MHC coevolution (dated by TCRdb to 2016 to 2017). Concerning the study at large: According to reports, the immunoSEQ assay can detect one in 200,000 T cells and keeps multiplex PCR amplification bias to a minimum. Three healthy volunteer blood donors were included in the human cohort, with one aged 30 to 40, one aged 40 to 49 and one aged 60 to 70 at collection. Valid reads per sample ranged from roughly 5.5 x 10^6 to 1.6 x 10^7 across mouse and human samples. Human naive CD4 T cell repertoires were used as a reference for TCR selection on multiple MHC II alleles and were compared with human-TCR-locus transgenic mice carrying single MHC II.

Study-wide findings and limitations: On average, humans had more CDR3 deletions and insertions than mice did, pointing to greater exonuclease and TdT activity. Most of the three human donors showed the lowest clonal inequality scores among all compared groups. Repertoire diversity was not regarded as directly comparable between humans and mice because human T cells were selected on 6 or 7 MHC II alleles. According to iCHAO1 estimates, humans had the largest TCR beta repertoire, about 1.7 million clonotypes, which was attributed likely to selection by multiple MHC II molecules.

Fluorescence-activated cell sorting was used to isolate naive CD4 T cells, defined as CD45RO-negative and CD62L-positive, from PBMCs. About 50 ml of fresh peripheral blood was drawn per donor, and PBMCs were isolated by Ficoll density centrifugation. Cell sorting was carried out on a FACSAria III instrument, and a purity above 95% was achieved for all samples. Unmatched junction bases come to 4, with V trimmed by 6 bases and J by 5 bases. CDR1 and CDR2 (ENHRY, SYGVKD) derive from the germline V gene. CDR3 length: 14 amino acids, cysteine to phenylalanine. Only CDR3 DNA remains: 42 bases, in frame from the first base. The sample holds one count of this clone. It lacks a known antigen. No base qualities exist here, and no much larger clone lies one base off it. Genomic DNA was extracted from the sorted cells using the QIAGEN blood and tissue kit and was quantified on a NanoDrop 1000. Deep sequencing and quantification of TCR alpha and beta chains were performed on the immunoSEQ platform by multiplex PCR of genomic DNA. The published analysis was carried out like this. Annotation of the TCR sequences relied on IMGT gene and region definitions. As a stand-in for the preselection repertoire, out-of-frame rearrangements were used and set against in-frame clonotypes. Repertoire size was estimated with the iCHAO1 estimator supplied with the immunoSEQ platform. A Gini index, which is based on the Lorenz curve, was applied to in-frame amino acid clonotypes to measure clonal inequality. The intersect function in the R package tcR was used to count shared clonotypes, while the Jaccard index served to score similarity. Frequencies of V, J and V-J usage were subjected to principal component analysis with the R prcomp function, without normalization. What TCRdb holds here is the immuneACCESS table cut down to in-frame rearrangements. Part of the clones is not present; checked against another copy, under half of the missing clones reflect an unresolved V gene, and the others are unexplained. The DNA was the basis for D and trimming; V, J and clone size are from that table. The sample data list tens of thousands of clones, and roughly 93% of these were observed just once. Of the sample, approximately 17% falls within the top ten clones.

This receptor was taken from a person in their sixties or seventies in good health. The chain links TRBV10-3 with TRBJ2-1, and TRBD2 matches 10 of the central bases. The sample comprised naive CD4+ T cells from blood. The meaning of the sample's cell subset or site label: CD45RO-negative CD62L-positive naive CD4 T cells. The DNA sequence is TGTGCCATCAGCAAACTAGCGGGAAACAATGAGCAGTTCTTC. This yields the protein CAISKLAGNNEQFF.